This entry lists 22 T cell receptor beta chains sequenced from one sample in a study. In TCRdb, the RT-PCR reads were re-called with MiXCR into one record per CDR3 protein. The table lists more than 600,000 distinct CDR3 sequences, around 14% of them singletons, with 3.6% in the top ten. What was sequenced was memory CD4+ T cells from blood. These receptors were collected from a female donor in good health, serving as a healthy control.

This clonotype has at least ten counts. The J gene is TRBJ2-1, the V gene TRBV19; 9 bases are shared with TRBD1. V was pared by 6 bases and J by 10 bases, with 13 bases of the junction left unmatched. CDR1 LNHDA and CDR2 SQIVND come from the germline V gene (reference sequence). The CDR3 consists of 15 residues. CDR3 loop: CASRRAGTGNREQFF. Written as DNA, the CDR3 is TGTGCCAGTAGGCGGGCCGGGACAGGGAATAGGGAGCAGTTCTTC.

This clonotype was observed at least ten times. The J gene is TRBJ2-5, the V gene TRBV6-5, with D possibly matching TRBD1 (5 bases). Trimming took off 10 bases at V and 5 bases at J, with 11 bases between the two ends. There are 11 residues in the CDR3. Germline CDR1 reads MNHEY; CDR2 reads SVGAGI. CDR3 coding DNA: TGTGCCATCAGGGTTGGGGAGACCCAGTACTTC. The encoded protein is CAIRVGETQYF.

As concerns this clonotype: This sequence may be a read error, since a much larger clone differs from it by one base. The gene calls are TRBV5-1 and TRBJ2-5; D is perhaps TRBD2 (5 bases). The CDR3 is 14 amino acids. The V end was cut by 4 bases, the J end by 5 bases, with 15 bases between. Looked up from germline, CDR1 is SGHRS and CDR2 is YFSETQ. CDR3 sequence: CASSQEEARETQYF. As DNA, the CDR3 is TGCGCCAGCAGCCAGGAGGAGGCGCGGGAGACCCAGTACTTC.

This clonotype was picked up a small number of times. This sequence joins TRBV3-1 and TRBJ2-7; 9 bases align to TRBD2. The CDR3 is 16 residues long. After removal of 4 bases from V and 3 bases from J, the junction contained 10 bases not matched to a gene. Looked up from germline, CDR1 is LGHDT and CDR2 is YNNKEL (reference sequence). The CDR3 protein is CASSLLRAGGRYEQYF. The CDR3 nucleotides are TGTGCCAGCAGCCTACTCAGAGCGGGAGGACGCTACGAGCAGTACTTC.

This clonotype appeared many times. The V gene is TRBV3-1, the J gene TRBJ1-5; a weak D match, TRBD1 (5 bases). V lost 4 bases to trimming and J lost 3 bases, with 13 bases between them. The germline V gene encodes CDR1 LGHDT and CDR2 YNNKEL (reference sequence). The CDR3 sequence is 15 residues long. CDR3 region: CASSPSGTSNQPQHF. Written as DNA, the CDR3 is TGTGCCAGCAGCCCGAGCGGGACCTCCAATCAGCCCCAGCATTTT.

The chain joins TRBV24-1 to TRBJ2-1, with 7 bases matching TRBD1. V lost 1 base to trimming and J lost 8 bases; unmatched junction nucleotides: 10. Germline V gives CDR1 KGHDR, CDR2 SFDVKD. The CDR3 contains 16 residues. This CDR3 reads CATSDFGQPQGDEQFF. CDR3 bases: TGTGCCACCAGTGATTTTGGACAGCCGCAGGGGGATGAGCAGTTCTTC.

This clonotype was detected a few times. The CDR3 DNA reads TGTGCCAGCAACGACCTGGACAGGGTGACCTACGAGCAGTACTTC. Protein sequence: CASNDLDRVTYEQYF. The V call is TRBV6-2 or TRBV6-3, the J call TRBJ2-7; the match to TRBD1 covers 8 bases. The V gene end was trimmed by 7 bases and the J gene end by 2 bases; junction bases not matched to a gene: 10. The CDR3 is 15 residues long. CDR1 is MNHEY and CDR2 is SVGEGT in the germline V gene.

This clonotype was recorded many times. The chain couples TRBV7-2 to TRBJ2-7, with D perhaps given as TRBD1 or TRBD2 (5 bases each). CDR1 is SGHTA, CDR2 FQGNSA, per germline. CDR3 length: 16 residues. V lost 1 base, J lost 4 bases, and 17 bases lay in between. CDR3 DNA sequence: TGTGCCAGCAGCTTAGATGGGACGCGGAGCCGATACGAGCAGTACTTC. Encoded protein: CASSLDGTRSRYEQYF.

This clonotype was detected a few times. The chain links TRBV6-6 to TRBJ1-1; no reliable D call. Trimming shortened V by 0 bases and J by 1 base, and 12 bases separated the two germline ends. Germline V gives CDR1 MNHNY, CDR2 SVGAGI (reference sequence). CDR3 size: 16 residues. Written as DNA, the CDR3 is TGTGCCAGCAGTTACTCGAGTCCGGGGTCGAACACTGAAGCTTTCTTT. Its translation is CASSYSSPGSNTEAFF.

This clonotype showed up just a few times. This sequence joins TRBV6-5 and TRBJ1-1; a possible D gene is TRBD1 (6 bases). The CDR3 is 15 residues long. Germline V gives CDR1 MNHEY, CDR2 SVGAGI. Deletions cut 3 bases from V and 0 bases from J, with 11 bases between. This CDR3 reads CASSYGQNMNTEAFF. Here the CDR3 DNA reads TGTGCCAGCAGTTATGGACAGAACATGAACACTGAAGCTTTCTTT.

The chain has TRBV6-5 and TRBJ1-1; the match to TRBD1 covers 12 bases. Germline V gene lookup returns CDR1 MNHEY and CDR2 SVGAGI. The CDR3 has 15 residues. The J segment lost 4 bases and the V segment lost 4 bases, leaving 4 bases of the junction unmatched. In DNA form, the CDR3 reads TGTGCCAGCAGTTTGGGACAGGGGGCGACCACTGAAGCTTTCTTT. Amino acid sequence: CASSLGQGATTEAFF.

This clonotype has only a few counts. The J gene is TRBJ1-2, the V gene TRBV30; no reliable D call. V gave up 5 bases and J gave up 2 bases, with 9 bases separating them. Germline CDR1 and CDR2: GTSNPN and SVGIG (reference sequence). This CDR3 has 12 residues. As DNA, the CDR3 is TGTGCCTGGGTACATGGAAACTATGGCTACACCTTC. Protein product: CAWVHGNYGYTF. Variable domain in full (rest from reference TRBV30 and TRBJ1-2): SQTIHQWPATLVQPVGSPLSLECTVEGTSNPNLYWYRQAAGRGLQLLFYSVGIGQISSEVPQNLSASRPQDRQFILSSKKLLLSDSGFYLCAWVHGNYGYTFGSGTRLTVV.

This clonotype has more than one count but fewer than ten. The CDR3 reads CASSYRGQMTNTGELFF. In DNA form, the CDR3 reads TGTGCCAGCAGCTACCGCGGACAAATGACGAACACCGGGGAGCTGTTTTTT. This chain connects TRBV6-2 or TRBV6-3 to TRBJ2-2, with D maybe TRBD1 (5 bases). V dropped 6 bases and J dropped 0 bases, with 17 bases sitting between them. The CDR3 is 17 amino acids. Per the germline V gene, CDR1 is MNHEY and CDR2 is SVGEGT.

The J gene is TRBJ2-2, the V gene TRBV9, with D unclear. Looked up from germline, CDR1 is SGDLS and CDR2 is YYNGEE. CDR3 length: 15 amino acids. V lost 0 bases and J lost 7, with 13 bases in between. The CDR3 region is CASSVAVSDGGELFF. The CDR3 DNA sequence: TGTGCCAGCAGCGTAGCTGTGTCGGACGGCGGGGAGCTGTTTTTT.

There are many counts of this clonotype. V is TRBV7-8 and J is TRBJ2-3, with D possibly matching TRBD2 (6 bases). The CDR3 has 16 amino acids. V shed 5 bases and J shed 5 bases, with 20 bases lying between them. Germline V gene lookup returns CDR1 SGHVS and CDR2 FQNEAQ. As DNA, the CDR3 is TGTGCCAGCAGCCTCAGACTAGACCCGATGGGAGATACGCAGTATTTT. It translates to CASSLRLDPMGDTQYF.

This clonotype has just a few counts. The gene calls are TRBV7-2 and TRBJ1-2, with D perhaps TRBD1 (6 bases). V was trimmed by 5 bases and J by 7 bases, leaving 20 bases between them. The CDR3 contains 15 residues. Per germline, CDR1 SGHTA and CDR2 FQGNSA. CDR3 sequence reads: CASSLEGGNGLGYTF. In nucleotides, the CDR3 is TGTGCCAGCAGCCTAGAGGGGGGTAACGGTCTTGGCTACACCTTC.

This clonotype was picked up many times. J is TRBJ2-5 and V is TRBV10-3; D unresolved. Trimming shortened V by 2 bases and J by 4 bases, and 5 bases separated the two germline ends. Germline V gene sequence: CDR1 ENHRY, CDR2 SYGVKD. The CDR3 covers 12 residues. The CDR3 is CAISETPETQYF. DNA for the CDR3: TGTGCCATCAGTGAGACCCCAGAGACCCAGTACTTC.

The chain is built from TRBV6-6 and TRBJ1-1, with 8 bases that match TRBD1. The V and J ends lost 4 bases and 3 bases, in that order; junction bases with no gene match: 10. Germline lookup yields CDR1 MNHNY and CDR2 SVGAGI (reference sequence). The CDR3 runs to 16 residues. The CDR3 sequence is CASSSPKTGEDTEAFF. The DNA for the CDR3 is TGTGCCAGCAGTTCACCCAAGACAGGGGAGGACACTGAAGCTTTCTTT.

This clonotype occurred a few times. The chain carries TRBV12-3 or TRBV12-4 and TRBJ2-5; unclear D gene. The CDR3 totals 12 residues. Trimming cost V 8 bases and J 5 bases, with 12 bases left between them. The CDR3 is CASRRAWETQYF. The CDR3 coding sequence is TGTGCCAGCCGCCGGGCCTGGGAGACCCAGTACTTC.

The table lists this clonotype with a few counts. V and J are TRBV10-3 and TRBJ2-1, with 10 bases that match TRBD1. Trimming removed 4 bases from V and 9 bases from J; junction bases left unmatched: 9. Germline V lookup: CDR1 ENHRY, CDR2 SYGVKD. This CDR3 is 15 amino acids long. CDR3 sequence: CAISVGQGVQGEQFF. DNA of the CDR3: TGTGCCATCAGTGTAGGACAGGGGGTGCAGGGTGAGCAGTTCTTC.

This rearrangement joins TRBV4-3 to TRBJ2-2, with D tentatively TRBD2 (5 bases). CDR3 size: 14 residues. V shed 1 base and J shed 5 bases, with 8 bases lying between them. CDR1 is LGHNA, CDR2 YSLEER, per germline. The CDR3 nucleotides are TGCGCCAGCAGCCAAGTAACGGGAACCGGGGAGCTGTTTTTT. This codes for CASSQVTGTGELFF.

The table lists this clonotype with a few counts. The chain uses TRBV28 and TRBJ1-1; perhaps TRBD1 as D (5 bases). The germline CDR1 and CDR2 sequences are MDHEN and SYDVKM. Trimming took 6 bases from V and 0 from J, leaving 11 bases between them. This CDR3 has 14 residues. DNA for the CDR3: TGTGCCAGCAGGGATCCCAGGGTGAACACTGAAGCTTTCTTT. Translation gives CASRDPRVNTEAFF.